The TCR beta chain under discussion was sequenced for a study of CD8 T cells in Susac syndrome. Sequencing targeted TCR beta in T cells from blood (CD8+ and CD4+). The control group consisted of healthy donors matched for age and sex. The CDR3 loop spans 14 amino acids. Germline values: CDR1 MNHEY, CDR2 SMNVEV (reference sequence). V was pared by 7 bases and J by 4 bases, with 14 bases between. Random hexamers served to reverse transcribe roughly 0.45 to 1 ug RNA. MiXCR, run by TCRdb on the immunoSEQ multiplex PCR reads, gives a single entry per CDR3 protein. The sample carries about 140,000 distinct CDR3 sequences, 94% recorded once.

This sequence originates from a human donor in good health. Sequenced sample: CD8+ T cells from PBMCs. The chain couples TRBV27 to TRBJ2-1, with a possible D match to TRBD2 (7 bases). The CDR3 nucleotides are TGTGCCAGCACCCGCGGGGGCGATTACAATGAGCAGTTCTTC. This encodes CASTRGGDYNEQFF.